This TCR beta chain was identified during a study of T cell responses to AZD1222 COVID-19 vaccine. The method was immunoSEQ multiplex PCR; TCRdb's version includes in-frame clones alone and lacks a portion of them. The table includes about 120,000 clones, about 90% detected once. CDR1 is SGHVT and CDR2 is SQSDAQ in the germline V gene. V lost 7 bases and J lost 6; bases outside the gene matches: 13. The CDR3 length is 15 residues. The starting material was peripheral blood, obtained on day 0 of AZD1222 vaccination. J is TRBJ2-7 and V is TRBV7-4, with TRBD1 matching 9 bases. The clonotype was recovered from an adult in good health. The CDR3 region has the DNA TGTGCCAGCACCATACCCGGGACAGGGCCTCGCGAGCAGTACTTC. Encoded protein: CASTIPGTGPREQYF. Full variable domain (rest looked up from reference TRBV7-4 and TRBJ2-7): GAGVSQSPRYKVAKRGRDVALRCDSISGHVTLYWYRQTLGQGSEVLTYSQSDAQRDKSGRPSGRFSAERPERSVSTLKIQRTEQGDSAVYLCASTIPGTGPREQYFGPGTRLTVT.